A selection of T cell receptor beta chains follows, all from one sample in a study of shared clonotypes between healthy human individuals. Measured with immunoSEQ multiplex PCR; TCRdb has only the in-frame clones, and not every one. The sample lists 2 million to 2.5 million clones, around 93% occurring once. Sequencing was carried out using naive CD4+ T cells from PBMCs. These receptors all come from a man aged 18 to 30 in good health. Some clones in this sample may be carry-over from other donors' samples. CDR3s include the opening cysteine and the closing phenylalanine or tryptophan. Fields, in order: CDR3 length, clone size, J gene, D gene, V gene, CDR3 protein, CDR3 DNA. The D gene is left open where the match is weak. A clone size is listed for some rows: how often the clone was seen (once, few, many), or a class if it is expanded.

16 once TRBJ1-1 - TRBV9 CASSVRPEGGRIEAFF TGTGCCAGCAGCGTACGCCCGGAAGGGGGTCGGATTGAAGCTTTCTTT
14 - TRBJ1-2 TRBD1 TRBV7-9 CASSPWDSYYGYTF TGTGCCAGCAGCCCATGGGACAGCTACTATGGCTACACCTTC
17 - TRBJ2-5 TRBD1 TRBV10-1 CASSDFQGGQGRETQYF TGCGCCAGCAGTGATTTCCAAGGGGGACAGGGGCGAGAGACCCAGTACTTC
15 - TRBJ1-1 - TRBV5-4 CASSFGRPEHGEAFF TGTGCCAGCAGCTTCGGACGGCCCGAACATGGTGAAGCTTTCTTT
13 - TRBJ1-1 - TRBV4-2 CASSQDQGAEAFF TGTGCCAGCAGCCAAGACCAGGGAGCTGAAGCTTTCTTT
13 - TRBJ2-3 TRBD1 TRBV10-3 CAISGQGADTQYF TGTGCCATCAGCGGACAGGGTGCAGATACGCAGTATTTT
14 - TRBJ1-1 - TRBV19 CASSVRVRSAEAFF TGTGCCAGTAGTGTGAGGGTTAGGAGCGCTGAAGCTTTCTTT
14 - TRBJ1-1 - TRBV28 CASRDGQLNTEAFF TGTGCCAGCAGGGATGGACAGTTGAACACTGAAGCTTTCTTT
13 - TRBJ2-7 - TRBV9 CASSVAEGLKQYF TGTGCCAGCAGCGTAGCGGAGGGGCTCAAGCAGTACTTC
15 few TRBJ1-5 - TRBV30 CAWSVEGWGNQPQHF TGTGCCTGGAGTGTGGAGGGGTGGGGCAATCAGCCCCAGCATTTT
16 - TRBJ2-2 - TRBV6-5 CASSNSIRTATGELFF TGTGCCAGCAGTAACTCCATCAGGACGGCCACCGGGGAGCTGTTTTTT
15 - TRBJ2-7 - TRBV6-5 CASSYREQGPYEQYF TGTGCCAGCAGTTATAGGGAACAGGGACCCTACGAGCAGTACTTC
13 - TRBJ2-1 TRBD1 TRBV7-7 CASSWDRDNEQFF TGTGCCAGCAGCTGGGACAGGGACAATGAGCAGTTCTTC
14 - TRBJ2-2 TRBD2 TRBV4-1 CASSRFSGGGELFF TGCGCCAGCAGCCGATTTAGCGGGGGCGGGGAGCTGTTTTTT
15 - TRBJ2-3 TRBD2 TRBV6-5 CASRLAGGSPDTQYF TGTGCCAGCAGGCTAGCGGGAGGGTCCCCAGATACGCAGTATTTT
11 - TRBJ1-2 - TRBV20-1 CSALAHGPSSF TGCAGTGCTCTTGCCCATGGCCCCTCATCCTTC
15 - TRBJ2-1 TRBD1 TRBV7-3 CASSDDRGRGNEQFF TGTGCCAGCAGCGACGACAGGGGGCGAGGCAATGAGCAGTTCTTC
18 - TRBJ2-2 - TRBV12-2 CASRLLIQGTLSTGELFF TGTGCAAGTCGCTTACTTATACAGGGGACGCTATCCACCGGGGAGCTGTTTTTT
13 - TRBJ1-1 - TRBV27 CASSLERNTEAFF TGTGCCAGCAGTTTAGAGAGGAACACTGAAGCTTTCTTT
13 - TRBJ1-2 - TRBV14 CASNREWGYGYTF TGTGCCAGCAACCGGGAGTGGGGCTATGGCTACACCTTC
15 - TRBJ2-1 TRBD2 TRBV9 CASSATGTNYNEQFF TGTGCCAGCAGCGCAACCGGGACTAACTACAATGAGCAGTTCTTC
14 - TRBJ2-7 TRBD1 TRBV27 CASSSRDRSYEQYF TGTGCCAGCAGTTCCCGGGACAGATCCTACGAGCAGTACTTC
14 - TRBJ2-7 - TRBV5-1 CASSLAGGAYEQYF TGCGCCAGCAGCTTGGCCGGGGGAGCCTACGAGCAGTACTTC
16 - TRBJ1-4 - TRBV5-4 CASSLGSDRTNEKLFF TGTGCCAGCAGCTTGGGTTCTGACAGAACTAATGAAAAACTGTTTTTT
14 - TRBJ2-3 TRBD2 TRBV6-1 CASREAGSTDTQYF TGTGCCAGCAGGGAAGCGGGGTCGACAGATACGCAGTATTTT
16 - TRBJ1-3 - TRBV5-8 CASSFDRVFSGNTIYF TGTGCCAGCAGCTTTGATAGGGTTTTCTCTGGAAACACCATATATTTT
17 - TRBJ2-7 - TRBV19 CASSTGKGPPGRYEQYF TGTGCCAGTAGTACCGGGAAAGGCCCCCCGGGGCGCTACGAGCAGTACTTC
15 - TRBJ2-7 TRBD1 TRBV15 CATSVRDRGLYEQYF TGTGCCACCAGCGTCCGGGACAGGGGGCTCTACGAGCAGTACTTC
15 - TRBJ2-1 TRBD2 TRBV4-1 CASAESGSFQNEQFF TGCGCCAGTGCTGAAAGCGGGAGCTTTCAAAATGAGCAGTTCTTC
16 - TRBJ2-3 TRBD1 TRBV5-1 CASSLAGGHVQDTQYF TGCGCCAGCAGCTTGGCAGGGGGCCATGTGCAAGATACGCAGTATTTT
14 - TRBJ2-7 - TRBV6-5 CASSYSARVYEQYF TGTGCCAGCAGTTACTCGGCAAGAGTTTACGAGCAGTACTTC
17 - TRBJ2-7 TRBD1 TRBV29-1 CSVVGGNRGPNGYEQYF TGCAGCGTTGTCGGGGGAAACAGGGGGCCGAACGGGTACGAGCAGTACTTC
15 - TRBJ1-4 - TRBV5-1 CASRGRAGVREKLFF TGCGCCAGCAGGGGTCGGGCAGGGGTGCGTGAAAAACTGTTTTTT
14 - TRBJ2-5 - TRBV2 CASRRAQAEETQYF TGTGCCAGCAGGCGGGCACAGGCGGAGGAGACCCAGTACTTC
15 - TRBJ2-1 - TRBV18 CASSPPASVNNEQFF TGTGCCAGCTCACCACCGGCTAGCGTTAACAATGAGCAGTTCTTC
13 - TRBJ1-5 - TRBV19 CASSIDAYQPQHF TGTGCCAGTAGTATAGACGCCTATCAGCCCCAGCATTTT
14 - TRBJ2-5 - TRBV19 CASSIRGSQETQYF TGTGCCAGTAGTATCCGGGGGTCACAAGAGACCCAGTACTTC
14 - TRBJ2-2 - TRBV6-5 CASSRRGVSGELFF TGTGCCAGCAGTAGAAGGGGGGTCTCCGGGGAGCTGTTTTTT
14 - TRBJ1-3 - TRBV6-6 CASTSLVSGNTIYF TGTGCCAGCACCTCACTAGTCTCTGGAAACACCATATATTTT
15 - TRBJ2-7 TRBD1 TRBV7-2 CASSLTGAVGYEQYF TGTGCCAGCAGCCTGACAGGGGCCGTAGGCTACGAGCAGTACTTC
13 - TRBJ2-2 - TRBV7-7 CASSSSSHGELFF TGTGCCAGCAGCTCTAGCAGTCACGGGGAGCTGTTTTTT
15 - TRBJ1-3 - TRBV28 CATNPGGYSGNTIYF TGTGCCACTAACCCCGGCGGGTACTCTGGAAACACCATATATTTT
16 - TRBJ2-1 TRBD2 TRBV6-6 CASAPSRWEGGNEQFF TGTGCCAGCGCGCCCAGCCGTTGGGAGGGTGGAAATGAGCAGTTCTTC
17 once TRBJ1-2 - TRBV7-2 CASSLARSITGQHGYTF TGTGCCAGCAGCTTAGCCAGGTCCATAACGGGTCAACATGGCTACACCTTC
13 - TRBJ2-3 - TRBV5-1 CASSARAADTQYF TGCGCCAGCAGCGCCCGGGCTGCAGATACGCAGTATTTT
14 - TRBJ2-1 - TRBV6-5 CASTRPGIVNEQFF TGTGCCAGCACCCGACCAGGGATAGTTAATGAGCAGTTCTTC
14 once TRBJ2-6 - TRBV29-1 CSVQPFSGANVLTF TGCAGCGTTCAACCATTCTCTGGGGCCAACGTCCTGACTTTC
19 - TRBJ2-4 TRBD2 TRBV18 CASSPPRTSGGIPKNIQYF TGTGCCAGCTCACCACCAAGGACTAGCGGGGGAATCCCCAAAAACATTCAGTACTTC
12 - TRBJ1-1 TRBD1 TRBV15 CATAQGRTEAFF TGTGCCACGGCACAGGGGAGAACTGAAGCTTTCTTT
15 - TRBJ1-4 - TRBV6-1 CASKSRGATNEKLFF TGTGCCAGCAAGAGCAGGGGTGCAACTAATGAAAAACTGTTTTTT
13 once TRBJ2-1 - TRBV5-1 CASSPGTPPEQFF TGCGCCAGCAGCCCCGGGACTCCTCCTGAGCAGTTCTTC
16 - TRBJ2-5 - TRBV5-1 CASSSDFGAAQETQYF TGCGCCAGCAGCTCGGACTTTGGGGCAGCTCAAGAGACCCAGTACTTC
13 - TRBJ2-7 - TRBV7-6 CASSPLSTGQQYF TGTGCCAGCAGCCCCCTTTCAACGGGACAGCAGTACTTC
15 - TRBJ2-7 TRBD1 TRBV10-3 CAISEETGGRYEQYF TGTGCCATCAGTGAGGAGACAGGGGGCCGGTACGAGCAGTACTTC
16 - TRBJ2-1 TRBD1 TRBV6-6 CASSIRTGGPYNEQFF TGTGCCAGCAGTATTAGGACAGGGGGGCCTTACAATGAGCAGTTCTTC
16 - TRBJ1-5 - TRBV19 CASSSASRGTGQPQHF TGTGCCAGTAGTAGCGCCTCCAGGGGCACGGGTCAGCCCCAGCATTTT
14 - TRBJ1-3 - TRBV29-1 CSVAETYLGNTIYF TGCAGCGTTGCCGAGACCTATCTTGGAAACACCATATATTTT
14 - TRBJ1-3 - TRBV19 CASSPKSSGNTIYF TGTGCCAGTAGCCCTAAGAGCTCTGGAAACACCATATATTTT